This T cell receptor beta chain stems from a study of naive and memory T cell subsets. Four PCR rounds used nested alpha and beta constant region primers plus the SP2 primer. TCRdb used MiXCR to reprocess the UMI-ligation and nested PCR reads, holding one entry per CDR3 protein. The sample consists of around 30,000 distinct CDR3 sequences, roughly 7.3% of them appearing once. Stated treatment: skin biopsy from PPD injection site in Mantoux-positive individual. The library had UMIs added by 3' ligation of an oligonucleotide to TCR cDNA. Skin biopsies came from PPD injection sites in Mantoux-positive individuals. Reverse transcription used DNase-treated unsorted total RNA, aiming for roughly 1 to 1000 ng. There are many counts of this clonotype. What it recognizes is unknown. Study results and limitations: The RNA method is potentially sensitive to activation and differentiation changes. More TCRs at tuberculin sites were read as hypersensitivity T cell infiltration.

Germline V lookup: CDR1 LGHDT, CDR2 YNNKEL (reference sequence). Trimming cost V 1 base and J 5 bases, with 5 bases left between them. The CDR3 has 12 amino acids. The input for sequencing was skin, taken from a tuberculin skin test site. The gene calls are TRBV3-1 and TRBJ1-1, with no clear D. The clonotype was recovered from an adult in good health. CDR3: CASSQGSTEAFF. In nucleotides, the CDR3 is TGTGCCAGCAGCCAAGGGTCGACTGAAGCTTTCTTT.